This is a list of T cell receptor beta chains from one sample in a study of cytotoxic CD8 clonotypes in ibrutinib-treated CLL. Some clones are missing from TCRdb's copy, which holds only in-frame ones; the method was immunoSEQ multiplex PCR. The sample shows around 97,000 clones, almost 80% of them seen only once. The specimen comprised PBMCs, sampled after 12 months of ibrutinib treatment. The source is a human donor with chronic lymphocytic leukemia. CDR3s include the opening cysteine and the closing phenylalanine or tryptophan. D genes are given only for firm matches. Not all rows give a size; the values are once, few, many and, for expanded clones, a class.

j_call: TRBJ2-7
d_call: TRBD2
clone_size: -
v_call: TRBV4-2
cdr3_nt: TGTGCCAGCAGCCCATCAGCGGGGCGACGTACCTATTTC
cdr3_aa: CASSPSAGRRTYF

j_call: TRBJ2-5
d_call: TRBD2
clone_size: -
v_call: TRBV10-3
cdr3_nt: TGTGCCATCAGTACTAGCGTACAAGAGACCCAGTACTTC
cdr3_aa: CAISTSVQETQYF

j_call: TRBJ2-1
d_call: TRBD1
clone_size: -
v_call: TRBV6-5
cdr3_nt: TGTGCCAGCAGGAGGGGACAGGGGGCTGTCTATGAGCAGTTCTTC
cdr3_aa: CASRRGQGAVYEQFF

j_call: TRBJ2-1
d_call: -
clone_size: -
v_call: TRBV5-6
cdr3_nt: TGTGCCAGCAGCTACCCTCTAGCGAGTGATGAGCAGTTCTTC
cdr3_aa: CASSYPLASDEQFF

j_call: TRBJ1-1
d_call: -
clone_size: -
v_call: TRBV2
cdr3_nt: TGTGCCAGCAGCCCAGAGATGAACACTGAAGCTTTCTTT
cdr3_aa: CASSPEMNTEAFF

j_call: TRBJ1-6
d_call: -
clone_size: -
v_call: TRBV7-2
cdr3_nt: TGTGCCAGCAGCTTAGCGTTCGATGTTGGGACCTCACCCCTCCACTTT
cdr3_aa: CASSLAFDVGTSPLHF

j_call: TRBJ2-7
d_call: -
clone_size: -
v_call: TRBV10-3
cdr3_nt: TGTGCCATCAGTGAGTCGTCCCACTTTACCTACGAGCAGTACTTC
cdr3_aa: CAISESSHFTYEQYF

j_call: TRBJ1-1
d_call: -
clone_size: medium-sized
v_call: TRBV4-2
cdr3_nt: TGTGCCAGCAGCCAAGACAGGCTCGCTGAGGCTTTCTTT
cdr3_aa: CASSQDRLAEAFF

j_call: TRBJ1-4
d_call: -
clone_size: once
v_call: TRBV15
cdr3_nt: TGTGCCACCAGCAGAGATCTCCCAGGGTCTAATGAAAAACTGTTTTTT
cdr3_aa: CATSRDLPGSNEKLFF

j_call: TRBJ2-5
d_call: TRBD2
clone_size: -
v_call: TRBV5-1
cdr3_nt: TGCGCCAGCAGCGAGACTAGCGGGGGGAAACAGACCCAGTACTTC
cdr3_aa: CASSETSGGKQTQYF

j_call: TRBJ1-2
d_call: -
clone_size: -
v_call: TRBV15
cdr3_nt: TGTGCCACCAGCGAGGGCGCGCACGAAGGCTATGGCTACACCTTC
cdr3_aa: CATSEGAHEGYGYTF

j_call: TRBJ2-7
d_call: -
clone_size: -
v_call: TRBV5-1
cdr3_nt: TGCGCCAGCAGCTTGCTGGGGGACACCACCTACGAGCAGTACTTC
cdr3_aa: CASSLLGDTTYEQYF

j_call: TRBJ2-7
d_call: TRBD1
clone_size: -
v_call: TRBV5-1
cdr3_nt: TGCGCCAGCAGCTTGGGATCGACAGGGGGCAACTACGAGCAGTACTTC
cdr3_aa: CASSLGSTGGNYEQYF

j_call: TRBJ1-5
d_call: -
clone_size: -
v_call: TRBV2
cdr3_nt: TGTGCCAGCAGTGGGTGGGGGGGTCAGCCCCAGCATTTT
cdr3_aa: CASSGWGGQPQHF

j_call: TRBJ2-1
d_call: -
clone_size: -
v_call: TRBV9
cdr3_nt: TGTGCCAGCAGCGTAAAGGGGGGGACCGATGAGCAGTTCTTC
cdr3_aa: CASSVKGGTDEQFF

j_call: TRBJ2-6
d_call: -
clone_size: -
v_call: TRBV19
cdr3_nt: TGTGCTTCACAGGGCTACGGGGCCAACGTCCTGACTTTC
cdr3_aa: CASQGYGANVLTF

j_call: TRBJ1-6
d_call: TRBD1
clone_size: -
v_call: TRBV6-6
cdr3_nt: TGTGCCAGCAGTCAAGTACAGGGGGTCTCACCCCTCCACTTT
cdr3_aa: CASSQVQGVSPLHF

j_call: TRBJ1-2
d_call: TRBD1
clone_size: few
v_call: TRBV4-2
cdr3_nt: TGTGCCAGCAGTCTGGGACAGGGGATGGGCTATGGCTACACCTTC
cdr3_aa: CASSLGQGMGYGYTF